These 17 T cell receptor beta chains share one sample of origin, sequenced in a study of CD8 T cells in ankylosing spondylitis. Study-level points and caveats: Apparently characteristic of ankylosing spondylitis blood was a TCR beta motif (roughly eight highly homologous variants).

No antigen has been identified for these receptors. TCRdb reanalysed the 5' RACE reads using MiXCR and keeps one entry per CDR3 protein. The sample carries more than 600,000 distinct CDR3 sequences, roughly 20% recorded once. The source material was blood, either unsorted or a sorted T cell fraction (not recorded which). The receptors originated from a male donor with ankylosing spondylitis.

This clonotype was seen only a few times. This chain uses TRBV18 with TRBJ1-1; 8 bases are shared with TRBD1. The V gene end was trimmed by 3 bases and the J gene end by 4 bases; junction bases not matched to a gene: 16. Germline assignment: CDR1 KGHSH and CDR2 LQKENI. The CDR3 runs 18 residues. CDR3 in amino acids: CASSPLATGDSRSTEAFF. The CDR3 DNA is TGTGCCAGCTCACCGCTCGCGACAGGGGATTCGAGGAGCACTGAAGCTTTCTTT. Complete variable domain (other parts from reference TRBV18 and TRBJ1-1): NAGVMQNPRHLVRRRGQEARLRCSPMKGHSHVYWYRQLPEEGLKFMVYLQKENIIDESGMPKERFSAEFPKEGPSILRIQQVVRGDSAAYFCASSPLATGDSRSTEAFFGQGTRLTVV.

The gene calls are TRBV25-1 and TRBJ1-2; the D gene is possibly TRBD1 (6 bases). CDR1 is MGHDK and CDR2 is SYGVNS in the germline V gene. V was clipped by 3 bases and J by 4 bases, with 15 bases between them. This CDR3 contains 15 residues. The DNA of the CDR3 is TGTGCCAGCAGTGACCTCCCCTGGGACATCTATGGCTACACCTTC. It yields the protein CASSDLPWDIYGYTF.

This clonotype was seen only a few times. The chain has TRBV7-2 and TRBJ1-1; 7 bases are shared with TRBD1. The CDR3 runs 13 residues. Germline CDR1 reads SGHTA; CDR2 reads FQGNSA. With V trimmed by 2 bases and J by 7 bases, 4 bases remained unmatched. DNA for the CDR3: TGTGCCAGCAGCTTAAGGGGGCACAATGAAGCTTTCTTT. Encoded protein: CASSLRGHNEAFF. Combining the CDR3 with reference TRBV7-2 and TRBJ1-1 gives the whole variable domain GAGVSQSPSNKVTEKGKDVELRCDPISGHTALYWYRQSLGQGLEFLIYFQGNSAPDKSGLPSDRFSAERTGGSVSTLTIQRTQQEDSAVYLCASSLRGHNEAFFGQGTRLTVV.

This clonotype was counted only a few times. CDR3 residues: CASSRYTGLSNTEAFF. CDR3 bases: TGTGCCAGCAGCAGATATACAGGTCTCTCGAACACTGAAGCTTTCTTT. V and J are TRBV11-1 and TRBJ1-1, with a weak D call TRBD1 (5 bases). In germline, CDR1 is SGHAT, CDR2 FQDESV (reference sequence). V was trimmed by 5 bases and J by 1 base, leaving 17 bases between them. This CDR3 region has 16 residues.

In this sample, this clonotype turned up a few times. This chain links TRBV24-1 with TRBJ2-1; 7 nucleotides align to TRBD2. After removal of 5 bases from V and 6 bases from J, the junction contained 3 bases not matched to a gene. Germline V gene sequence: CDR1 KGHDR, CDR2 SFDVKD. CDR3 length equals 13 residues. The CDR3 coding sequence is TGTGCCACCAGTGGGGAGGGTCGCAATGAGCAGTTCTTC. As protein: CATSGEGRNEQFF.

The CDR3, as DNA: TGTGCCTGGAGTGTAACATCATACTACGAGCAGTACTTC. Protein sequence: CAWSVTSYYEQYF. The V gene is TRBV30, the J gene TRBJ2-7, with D unclear. From germline, CDR1 is GTSNPN and CDR2 SVGIG (reference sequence). V lost 0 bases to trimming and J lost 3 bases, with 9 bases between them. The length of the CDR3 is 13 residues.

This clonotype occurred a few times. As DNA, the CDR3 is TGTGCCAGCAGCCCTGGAGAAACCTACGAGCAGTACTTC. Its protein product is CASSPGETYEQYF. This chain joins TRBV5-6 and TRBJ2-7, with D uncertain. From germline, CDR1 is SGHDT and CDR2 YYEEEE. The ends were cut back, 4 bases at V and 2 bases at J, with 10 bases in the middle. The CDR3 length is 13 residues.

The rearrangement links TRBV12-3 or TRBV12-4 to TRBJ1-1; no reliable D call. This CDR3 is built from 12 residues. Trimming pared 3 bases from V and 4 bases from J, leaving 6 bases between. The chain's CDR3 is CASSLFGTEAFF. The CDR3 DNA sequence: TGTGCCAGCAGTTTGTTCGGCACTGAAGCTTTCTTT.

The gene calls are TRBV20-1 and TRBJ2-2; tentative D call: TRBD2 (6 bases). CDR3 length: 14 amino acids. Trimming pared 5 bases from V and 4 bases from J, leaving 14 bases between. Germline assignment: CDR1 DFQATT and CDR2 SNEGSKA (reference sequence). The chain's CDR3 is CSASLAASTGELFF. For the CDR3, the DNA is TGCAGTGCTTCCTTAGCGGCATCCACCGGGGAGCTGTTTTTT.

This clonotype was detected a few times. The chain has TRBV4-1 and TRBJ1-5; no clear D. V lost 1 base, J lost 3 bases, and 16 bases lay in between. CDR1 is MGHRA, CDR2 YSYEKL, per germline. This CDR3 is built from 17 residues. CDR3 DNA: TGCGCCAGCAGCCAAGTCTTTACCCGGACCGCCAATCAGCCCCAGCATTTT. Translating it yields CASSQVFTRTANQPQHF.

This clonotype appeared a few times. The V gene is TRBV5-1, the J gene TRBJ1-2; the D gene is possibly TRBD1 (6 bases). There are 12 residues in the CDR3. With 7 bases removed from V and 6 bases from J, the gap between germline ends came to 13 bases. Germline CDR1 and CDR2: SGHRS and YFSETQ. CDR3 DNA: TGCGCCAGCGGAGACAGGACCAATGGCTACACCTTC. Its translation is CASGDRTNGYTF.

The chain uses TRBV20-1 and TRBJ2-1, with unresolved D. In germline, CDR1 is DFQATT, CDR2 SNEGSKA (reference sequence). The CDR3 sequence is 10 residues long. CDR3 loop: CSAIGNEQFF. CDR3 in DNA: TGCAGCGCGATTGGCAATGAGCAGTTCTTC.

Here the CDR3 reads CASSQDWTASGRSADTQYF. Written as DNA, the CDR3 is TGCGCCAGCAGCCAAGATTGGACAGCTAGCGGGAGGAGCGCAGATACGCAGTATTTT. The chain uses TRBV4-3 and TRBJ2-3, with TRBD2 matching over 11 bases. Trimming cost V 0 bases and J 4 bases; bases outside gene matches: 12. In germline, CDR1 is LGHNA, CDR2 YSLEER. This CDR3 spans 19 amino acids.

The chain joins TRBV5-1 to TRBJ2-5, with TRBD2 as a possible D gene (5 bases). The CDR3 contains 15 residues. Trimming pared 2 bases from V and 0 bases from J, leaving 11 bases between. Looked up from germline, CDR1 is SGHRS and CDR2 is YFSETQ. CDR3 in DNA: TGCGCCAGCAGCTTTACCACTAGGGACCAAGAGACCCAGTACTTC. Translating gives CASSFTTRDQETQYF.

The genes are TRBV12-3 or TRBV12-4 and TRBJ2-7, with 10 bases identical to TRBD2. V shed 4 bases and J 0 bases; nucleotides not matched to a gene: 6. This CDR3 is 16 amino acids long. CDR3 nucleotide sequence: TGTGCCAGCAGTTCGCTAGGGACTAGCGACTCCTACGAGCAGTACTTC. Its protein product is CASSSLGTSDSYEQYF.

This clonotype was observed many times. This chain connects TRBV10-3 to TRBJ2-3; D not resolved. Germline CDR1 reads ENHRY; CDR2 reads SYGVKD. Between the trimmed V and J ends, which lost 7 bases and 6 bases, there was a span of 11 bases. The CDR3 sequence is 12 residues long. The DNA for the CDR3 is TGTGCCATCAAATCAACTTCGGATACGCAGTATTTT. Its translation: CAIKSTSDTQYF.

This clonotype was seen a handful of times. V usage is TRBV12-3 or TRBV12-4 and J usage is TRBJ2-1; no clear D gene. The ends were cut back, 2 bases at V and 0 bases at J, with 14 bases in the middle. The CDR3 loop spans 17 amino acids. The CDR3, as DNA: TGTGCCAGCAGTTTAACGGCGGAAAATAGCTCCTACAATGAGCAGTTCTTC. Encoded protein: CASSLTAENSSYNEQFF.